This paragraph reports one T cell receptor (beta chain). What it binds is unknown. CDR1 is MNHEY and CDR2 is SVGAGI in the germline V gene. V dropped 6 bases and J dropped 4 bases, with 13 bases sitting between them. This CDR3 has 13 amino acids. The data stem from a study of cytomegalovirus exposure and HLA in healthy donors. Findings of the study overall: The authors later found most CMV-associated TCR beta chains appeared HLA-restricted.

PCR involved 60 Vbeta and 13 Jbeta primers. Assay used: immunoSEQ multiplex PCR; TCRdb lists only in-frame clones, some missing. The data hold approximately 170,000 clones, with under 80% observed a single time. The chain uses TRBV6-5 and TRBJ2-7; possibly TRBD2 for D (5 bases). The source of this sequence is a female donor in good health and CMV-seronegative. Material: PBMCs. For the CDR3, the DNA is TGTGCCAGCAGGCCGACTGGGAGATACGAGCAGTACTTC. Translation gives CASRPTGRYEQYF.